This T cell receptor (beta chain) was obtained from a study of high-grade serous ovarian cancer treatment subgroups. Study-wide findings and caveats: Repertoire similarity ranged roughly 0.11 to 0.8 between tumors of one patient.

As regards this clone: The target antigen is unknown.

Tumor samples were taken before definitive surgery or chemotherapy. Repertoires were generated with immunoSEQ multiplex PCR, while TCRdb's copy carries only in-frame clones and drops some. The sample has approximately 5,000 clones; around 70% are singletons. Input material: tumor tissue. This TCR derives from a human donor with high-grade serous ovarian cancer.

In nucleotides, the CDR3 is TGCGCCAGCAGCCTAGGACAGGGAGACACTGAAGCTTTCTTT. Translated: CASSLGQGDTEAFF. J is TRBJ1-1 and V is TRBV4-1, with 8 bases identical to TRBD1. V trimming: 4 bases; J trimming: 3 bases; junction bases outside the gene matches: 4. This CDR3 is 14 amino acids long. Germline values: CDR1 MGHRA, CDR2 YSYEKL.